The 23 T cell receptor beta chains in this list originate from one sample, sequenced in a study of T cell clones after liver transplantation. Some clones are missing from TCRdb's copy, which holds only in-frame ones; the method was immunoSEQ multiplex PCR. The table records about 120,000 clones, about nine tenths of them present only once. Sequencing used CD4+ T cells from blood, obtained 12 months after liver transplant. The receptor set was obtained from a human patient who received a liver transplant. Some T cells may be transferred from the graft donor.

The chain joins TRBV4-1 to TRBJ1-5; possible D gene TRBD1, 6 bases. V lost 1 base to trimming and J lost 6 bases, with 10 bases between them. CDR1 MGHRA and CDR2 YSYEKL come from the germline V gene. The CDR3 is 14 residues long. CDR3 DNA: TGCGCCAGCAGCCAAGTTGGGGGCGCTCAGCCCCAGCATTTT. It is translated as CASSQVGGAQPQHF.

In this sample, this clone turned up once. This chain uses TRBV4-2 with TRBJ2-1, with 7 nucleotides matching TRBD2. The CDR3 length is 16 residues. The J segment lost 4 bases and the V segment lost 0 bases, leaving 6 bases of the junction unmatched. Germline V CDR1 and CDR2: LGHNA, YNFKEQ. CDR3 in DNA: TGTGCCAGCAGCCAAGATTGGCTAGCGGATTACAATGAGCAGTTCTTC. It specifies CASSQDWLADYNEQFF.

The DNA of the CDR3 is TGCGCCAGCAGCCGAGGGGGAGTAAATGAGCAGTTCTTC. This codes for CASSRGGVNEQFF. The V and J genes are TRBV4-1 and TRBJ2-1; a possible D gene is TRBD1 (6 bases). Germline CDR1 is MGHRA and CDR2 is YSYEKL. Trimming shortened V by 4 bases and J by 7 bases, and 11 bases separated the two germline ends. This CDR3 region has 13 residues.

This chain joins TRBV5-4 and TRBJ2-7; D gene ambiguous. Deletions cut 3 bases from V and 2 bases from J, with 18 bases between. The CDR3 consists of 16 residues. Germline V gene data show CDR1 as SGHNT and CDR2 as YYREEE (reference sequence). The CDR3 region is CASSSVGARTPYEQYF. In DNA form, the CDR3 reads TGTGCCAGCAGCTCCGTAGGCGCTAGAACTCCCTACGAGCAGTACTTC.

This chain links TRBV7-9 with TRBJ2-2, with unresolved D. Germline V gene sequence: CDR1 SEHNR, CDR2 FQNEAQ (reference sequence). The CDR3 runs to 13 residues. V was shortened by 3 bases and J by 1 base, with 3 bases between the two germline ends. CDR3 protein: CASSFLNTGELFF. For the CDR3, the DNA is TGTGCCAGCAGCTTCCTGAACACCGGGGAGCTGTTTTTT.

The V gene is TRBV27, the J gene TRBJ1-3; D call uncertain. Germline V gene data show CDR1 as MNHEY and CDR2 as SMNVEV (reference sequence). The CDR3 runs 15 residues. Deletions cut 5 bases from V and 0 bases from J, with 11 bases between. The CDR3 loop is CASSPTWNSGNTIYF. CDR3 sequence (DNA): TGTGCCAGCAGTCCCACCTGGAACTCTGGAAACACCATATATTTT.

This rearrangement joins TRBV5-1 to TRBJ2-5, with 10 bases fitting TRBD1. The CDR3 runs to 16 residues. J was trimmed by 5 bases and V by 4 bases; bases with no gene match: 11. From germline, CDR1 is SGHRS and CDR2 YFSETQ. In DNA, the CDR3 is TGCGCCAGCAGCGTGACAGGGGGCGCTTCTGCGGAGACCCAGTACTTC. Its protein is CASSVTGGASAETQYF.

The J gene is TRBJ1-1, the V gene TRBV7-9; D remains unclear. V was clipped by 5 bases and J by 1 base, with 17 bases between them. This CDR3 has 16 amino acids. Germline CDR1 is SEHNR and CDR2 is FQNEAQ (reference sequence). CDR3 nucleotides: TGTGCCAGCAGCGCTCCCGTGAAGCTCCAGAACACTGAAGCTTTCTTT. Translation: CASSAPVKLQNTEAFF.

The J gene is TRBJ1-1, the V gene TRBV18, with D possibly TRBD1 on 5 matching bases. The ends were cut back, 6 bases at V and 1 base at J, with 12 bases in the middle. The germline V gene encodes CDR1 KGHSH and CDR2 LQKENI. The CDR3 has 14 residues. In nucleotides, the CDR3 is TGTGCCAGCTCGGCATGGAGGGGGAACACTGAAGCTTTCTTT. Protein: CASSAWRGNTEAFF.

The rearrangement links TRBV9 to TRBJ2-1; D is perhaps TRBD2 (5 bases). CDR1 is SGDLS, CDR2 YYNGEE, per germline. V lost 0 bases and J lost 3, with 16 bases in between. The CDR3 runs to 17 residues. The CDR3 reads CASSVGSSGLSYNEQFF. The CDR3 bases are TGTGCCAGCAGCGTAGGGTCTTCCGGACTCAGCTACAATGAGCAGTTCTTC.

The chain carries TRBV28 and TRBJ2-1; D perhaps matches TRBD2 (6 bases). The germline CDR1 and CDR2 sequences are MDHEN and SYDVKM. V was trimmed by 5 bases and J by 4 bases, leaving 18 bases between them. CDR3 length: 16 amino acids. CDR3 coding DNA: TGTGCCAGCAGTCGGACCGGGAGTCTCCGGTACAATGAGCAGTTCTTC. Its protein product is CASSRTGSLRYNEQFF.

The chain couples TRBV11-3 to TRBJ2-3, with 9 bases lining up with TRBD2. From germline, CDR1 is SGHNT and CDR2 YENEEA. This CDR3 is built from 16 residues. V shed 6 bases, J shed 4 bases, and the junction held 11 bases outside the gene matches. This CDR3 reads CASSGLAGTRADTQYF. CDR3 DNA sequence: TGTGCCAGCAGTGGGCTAGCGGGAACTCGGGCAGATACGCAGTATTTT.

The chain carries TRBV6-6 and TRBJ2-7; D ambiguous. V lost 0 bases and J 7 bases, leaving 4 bases between the germline ends. The length of the CDR3 is 11 residues. Germline V gene sequence: CDR1 MNHNY, CDR2 SVGAGI (reference sequence). The CDR3 here is CASSYSGEQYF. CDR3 DNA sequence: TGTGCCAGCAGTTACTCTGGGGAGCAGTACTTC.

This clone was detected only once. This chain connects TRBV5-1 to TRBJ1-3; TRBD1 agrees at 7 bases. J gave up 4 bases and V 4 bases, and 5 bases lay outside the gene matches. Germline assignment: CDR1 SGHRS and CDR2 YFSETQ. This CDR3 comprises 14 residues. CDR3 bases: TGCGCCAGCAGCCATCCGGGACAGGGAAACACCATATATTTT. Protein sequence: CASSHPGQGNTIYF. Complete variable domain (other parts from reference TRBV5-1 and TRBJ1-3): KAGVTQTPRYLIKTRGQQVTLSCSPISGHRSVSWYQQTPGQGLQFLFEYFSETQRNKGNFPGRFSGRQFSNSRSEMNVSTLELGDSALYLCASSHPGQGNTIYFGEGSWLTVV.

The gene calls are TRBV15 and TRBJ1-1; 9 nucleotides agree with TRBD1. The CDR3 runs 16 residues. Germline CDR1 reads LNHNV; CDR2 reads YYDKDF (reference sequence). The V gene end was trimmed by 5 bases and the J gene end by 0 bases; junction bases not matched to a gene: 7. CDR3 in amino acids: CATSGTGPLMNTEAFF. The CDR3 coding sequence is TGTGCCACCAGCGGGACAGGGCCCCTCATGAACACTGAAGCTTTCTTT.

CDR3 protein: CASSQNARTTQGDTQYF. CDR3 nucleotides: TGTGCCAGCAGCCAAAACGCCAGGACAACCCAAGGAGATACGCAGTATTTT. The gene calls are TRBV27 and TRBJ2-3, with D possibly matching TRBD1 (5 bases). Germline V CDR1 and CDR2: MNHEY, SMNVEV (reference sequence). V lost 6 bases to trimming and J lost 5 bases, with 24 bases between them. CDR3 length equals 17 residues.

The V call is TRBV6-1, the J call TRBJ2-5, with D perhaps TRBD1 or TRBD2 (5 bases each). Germline assignment: CDR1 MNHNS and CDR2 SASEGT. V lost 4 bases and J lost 7, with 7 bases in between. This CDR3 is built from 11 residues. The CDR3 here is CASSAGGTQYF. The CDR3 DNA sequence: TGTGCCAGCAGTGCTGGGGGGACCCAGTACTTC.

Notes on this clone: Because the CDR3's place on the DNA is in doubt, the DNA is left out and the CDR3 is given as listed by TCRdb. The chain couples TRBV27 to TRBJ2-7; whether TRBD1, the table's D call, matches the DNA was not checked. The CDR3 length equals 14 residues, ends included. Germline values: CDR1 MNHEY, CDR2 SMNVEV (reference sequence). The CDR3 reads CASSTSAGFTEQYF.

The chain recombines TRBV5-1 with TRBJ1-1, with 8 nucleotides matching TRBD1. CDR1 and CDR2 from the germline V gene are SGHRS and YFSETQ. The CDR3 totals 14 residues. V lost 0 bases and J lost 5; bases outside the gene matches: 3. The CDR3: CASSLDRGETEAFF. As DNA, the CDR3 is TGCGCCAGCAGCTTGGACAGGGGGGAGACTGAAGCTTTCTTT.

V usage is TRBV5-1 and J usage is TRBJ2-2; no clear D gene. This CDR3 region has 15 residues. V was cut by 2 bases and J by 0 bases, with 8 bases left in between. CDR1 is SGHRS and CDR2 is YFSETQ in the germline V gene. The chain's CDR3 is CASSLIAANTGELFF. The CDR3, as DNA: TGCGCCAGCAGCTTAATAGCCGCGAACACCGGGGAGCTGTTTTTT.

The rearrangement uses TRBV7-9 and TRBJ2-3, with a tentative D call TRBD2 (6 bases). The CDR3 contains 17 residues. CDR1 and CDR2 from the germline V gene are SEHNR and FQNEAQ (reference sequence). The V and J ends lost 3 bases and 1 base respectively, with 17 bases between them. CDR3: CASSFLEGRRGTDTQYF. CDR3 in DNA: TGTGCCAGCAGCTTTCTTGAGGGGAGGCGAGGCACAGATACGCAGTATTTT.

The chain links TRBV11-3 to TRBJ1-3; 7 nucleotides agree with TRBD1. There are 16 residues in the CDR3. Germline V gene sequence: CDR1 SGHNT, CDR2 YENEEA. Unmatched junction bases numbered 6, after V lost 4 bases and J lost 0 bases. Written as DNA, the CDR3 is TGTGCCAGCAGCTCGGGACAGCCATACTCTGGAAACACCATATATTTT. Its translation: CASSSGQPYSGNTIYF.

This clone appeared once. The chain has TRBV7-3 and TRBJ2-1; perhaps TRBD2 as D (6 bases). This CDR3 is built from 15 residues. Germline V gene data show CDR1 as SGHTA and CDR2 as FQGTGA. The V end lost 5 bases, the J end lost 7 bases, and 18 bases lay between the germline ends. The CDR3 bases are TGTGCCAGCAGCGCCCAAGCGGGTCGGGAGAATGAGCAGTTCTTC. It specifies CASSAQAGRENEQFF. The whole variable domain, remainder taken from reference TRBV7-3 and TRBJ2-1, is GAGVSQTPSNKVTEKGKYVELRCDPISGHTALYWYRQSLGQGPEFLIYFQGTGAADDSGLPNDRFFAVRPEGSVSTLKIQRTERGDSAVYLCASSAQAGRENEQFFGPGTRLTVL.